This TCR beta chain was sequenced in a study of blood T cells in healthy people across ages. Study-level background: There was about one barcoded beta molecule captured by template switching per two T cells.

This clonotype was picked up a small number of times. No antigen is known for it. Whole-study findings and limits: TCR beta diversity tracked closely with naive T cell percentage. Investigators treated diversity estimates from one million T cells as underestimates.

Primers used in a second PCR of about 6 to 11 cycles were a sample-barcoded 5' primer and a J-beta primer mix. One entry per CDR3 protein results from TCRdb running MiXCR on the 5' RACE reads. Among 1,100,000 or so distinct CDR3 sequences listed, 35% to 55% were seen once. The CDR3 runs to 11 residues. V was clipped by 6 bases and J by 6 bases, with 8 bases between them. CDR1 SQVTM and CDR2 ANQGSEA come from the germline V gene. The chain employs TRBV29-1 and TRBJ2-2; tentatively, D is TRBD1 (6 bases). The sequenced material came from blood. This TCR was sampled from a woman in her sixties or seventies in good health. CDR3 amino acids: CSVTGSGELFF. CDR3 coding DNA: TGCAGCGTCACAGGGTCCGGGGAGCTGTTTTTT.